This T cell receptor beta chain stems from a study of vaccination effects on CD4 cells after COVID-19. Study-wide results and caveats: Pronounced clonal contraction occurred in clones induced by infection and by vaccine late after vaccination.

After roughly eleven days in culture, the CD4+ T cells were isolated. Participants were vaccinated with two doses of either the BNT162b2 or mRNA-1273 vaccine. Points on this clone: Its antigen is unidentified.

Sequencing was performed with immunoSEQ multiplex PCR; in TCRdb, only in-frame clones are kept and a portion is missing. Among 50,000 to 70,000 clones listed, less than 80% were seen once. The receptor's source is a human donor who received a COVID-19 vaccine. The sample here was CD4+ T cells from PBMCs cultured without peptide, taken after COVID-19 vaccination.

In DNA, the CDR3 is TGCGCCAGCAGTGAGTCGGGTCGCACAGATACGCAGTATTTT. Translated, it gives CASSESGRTDTQYF. The J gene is TRBJ2-3, the V gene TRBV10-2; D gene ambiguous. The CDR3 has 14 amino acids. In germline, CDR1 is WSHSY, CDR2 SAAADI. V gave up 0 bases and J gave up 1 base, with 5 bases separating them.